The rows below give T cell receptor beta chains drawn from one sample of a study of cytomegalovirus exposure and HLA in healthy donors. Assay: immunoSEQ multiplex PCR; the TCRdb copy retains only in-frame clones and omits some. The table includes some 140,000 clones, about 80% detected once. Sequencing was carried out using PBMCs. The receptors originated from a man in his forties in good health and CMV-seropositive. Both conserved end residues are part of each CDR3.

j_gene | v_gene | CDR3aa
TRBJ2-4 | TRBV5-1 | CASSLDGSAKNIQYF
TRBJ2-7 | TRBV4-1 | CASSRDRGLSSYEQYF
TRBJ2-2 | TRBV9 | CASSVGGHNTGELFF
TRBJ2-7 | TRBV10-2 | CASSAGTGYYEQYF
TRBJ2-7 | TRBV5-1 | CASSSTGGHEQYF
TRBJ2-1 | TRBV2 | CASEGLAGHNEQFF
TRBJ2-7 | TRBV30 | CAWSPDRGLSYEQYF
TRBJ1-2 | TRBV19 | CASSQTRIYGYTF
TRBJ2-3 | TRBV7-6 | CASSRGLAGGAPSTDTQYF
TRBJ1-1 | TRBV13 | CASSLFTGALNEAFF
TRBJ2-7 | TRBV15 | CATSRDRTTYEQYF
TRBJ1-4 | TRBV15 | CATSRETGRTNEKLFF
TRBJ2-1 | TRBV7-9 | CASSSVDRVHEQFF
TRBJ2-1 | TRBV25-1 | CASSEWSPVSGRLDEQFF
TRBJ2-4 | TRBV10-1 | CASSEKGALNIQYF
TRBJ2-2 | TRBV5-1 | CASSLGGLNTGELFF
TRBJ2-7 | TRBV7-6 | CASSQTSSFYEQYF
TRBJ1-1 | TRBV6-5 | CASTHEAFF
TRBJ2-7 | TRBV5-1 | CASSLEGGQIYEQYF
TRBJ1-1 | TRBV4-2 | CASSQQGSLTEAFF
TRBJ2-7 | TRBV7-9 | CSSKEGRSYEQYF
TRBJ1-3 | TRBV5-1 | CASSLAGYGNTIYF
TRBJ2-5 | TRBV30 | CARRGTGQETQYF